This entry features one TCR beta chain sequence. The target antigen is unknown. Profiled with immunoSEQ multiplex PCR; TCRdb holds only in-frame clones, not every one. The repertoire includes around 31,000 clones, around nine tenths of them detected once, and 38% sits in the top ten. Autoimmune disease history or systemic immunosuppression disqualified patients. Trimming cost V 2 bases and J 2 bases; bases outside gene matches: 4. The CDR3 sequence is 16 residues long. Germline CDR1 KGHSY, CDR2 FQNENV. This sample stems from a study of OX40 agonist ivuxolimab in advanced cancers. Study-wide results and caveats: Partial responders treated at 0.1-3.0 mg/kg exhibited clonal expansion among the lowest measured. Both CD4+ and CD8+ T cell populations in blood had undergone clonal expansion by week 6 at 0.1 to 3.0 mg/kg. Low normalized T-cell clonal expansion was additionally recorded for some nonresponders.

The sequencing here drew on CD4+ or CD8+ T cells sorted from blood, taken in a trial of the OX40 agonist ivuxolimab. This sequence originates from an adult with an advanced solid tumor such as melanoma, head and neck, liver or kidney cancer. This rearrangement joins TRBV16 to TRBJ1-5; 9 nucleotides line up with TRBD1. CDR3 sequence: CASSQTGDRGNQPQHF. The CDR3, as DNA: TGTGCCAGCAGCCAAACTGGGGACAGGGGCAATCAGCCCCAGCATTTT.